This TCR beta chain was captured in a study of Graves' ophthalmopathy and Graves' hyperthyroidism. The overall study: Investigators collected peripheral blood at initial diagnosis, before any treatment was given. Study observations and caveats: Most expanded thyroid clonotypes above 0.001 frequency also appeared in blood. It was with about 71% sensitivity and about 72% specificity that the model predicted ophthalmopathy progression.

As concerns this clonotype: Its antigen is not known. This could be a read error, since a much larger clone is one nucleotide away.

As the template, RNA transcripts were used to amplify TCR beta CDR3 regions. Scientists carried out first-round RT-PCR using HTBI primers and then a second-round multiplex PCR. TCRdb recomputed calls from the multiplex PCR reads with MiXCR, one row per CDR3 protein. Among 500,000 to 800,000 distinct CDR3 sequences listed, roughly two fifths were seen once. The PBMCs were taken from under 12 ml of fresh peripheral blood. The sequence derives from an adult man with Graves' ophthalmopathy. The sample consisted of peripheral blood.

The CDR3 sequence is CASSSVKGDEETQYF. The CDR3 DNA follows: TGTGCCAGCAGCTCAGTAAAGGGGGACGAAGAGACCCAGTACTTC. V is TRBV13 and J is TRBJ2-5; tentatively, D is TRBD1 (6 bases). V lost 4 bases to trimming and J lost 3 bases, with 15 bases between them. CDR1 and CDR2 from the germline V gene are PRHDT and FYEKMQ (reference sequence). The CDR3 runs to 15 residues.